The 16 T cell receptor beta chains in this list originate from one sample, sequenced in a study of T cell repertoires in cytomegalovirus infection. From the reads, TCRdb called clonotypes with MiXCR, one entry per CDR3 protein. The sample carries around 170,000 distinct CDR3 sequences, roughly 17% recorded once. Sequences were obtained from CD8+ T cells from PBMCs. These receptors were collected from a human donor in good health (CMV status not recorded). Some clones in this sample may be carry-over from other donors' samples.

This clonotype was seen more than once but under ten times. The chain has TRBV5-4 and TRBJ2-1, with D possibly matching TRBD2 (6 bases). In germline, CDR1 is SGHNT, CDR2 YYREEE (reference sequence). The CDR3 runs 13 residues. Trimming stripped 5 bases from V and 2 bases from J, with 8 bases between. CDR3 residues: CASREGTYNEQFF. The DNA of the CDR3 is TGTGCCAGCAGGGAGGGAACCTACAATGAGCAGTTCTTC.

In this sample, this clonotype turned up a few times. The chain carries TRBV6-2 or TRBV6-3 and TRBJ2-1; 11 nucleotides align to TRBD2. Germline assignment: CDR1 MNHEY and CDR2 SVGEGT. The CDR3 contains 17 residues. The ends lost 2 bases at V and 3 bases at J; junction bases unmatched: 6. The CDR3 here is CASSYHPGLAVYNEQFF. The CDR3 coding sequence is TGTGCCAGCAGTTACCACCCGGGACTAGCGGTCTACAATGAGCAGTTCTTC.

The gene calls are TRBV14 and TRBJ2-3, with D possibly matching TRBD2 (5 bases). The germline V gene encodes CDR1 SGHDN and CDR2 FVKESK. This CDR3 is 13 amino acids long. Between the trimmed V and J ends, which lost 0 bases and 4 bases, there was a span of 5 bases. DNA of the CDR3: TGTGCCAGCAGCCAAGAACTAGCAGATACGCAGTATTTT. Its protein product is CASSQELADTQYF. The full variable domain, rest sourced from reference TRBV14 and TRBJ2-3, is EAGVTQFPSHSVIEKGQTVTLRCDPISGHDNLYWYRRVMGKEIKFLLHFVKESKQDESGMPNNRFLAERTGGTYSTLKVQPAELEDSGVYFCASSQELADTQYFGPGTRLTVL.

This clonotype was detected a few times. V gene TRBV15 combines with J gene TRBJ1-5; D is perhaps TRBD1 (5 bases). The germline CDR1 and CDR2 sequences are LNHNV and YYDKDF (reference sequence). This CDR3 has 16 amino acids. V lost 3 bases to trimming and J lost 2 bases, with 14 bases between them. CDR3 coding DNA: TGTGCCACCAGCAGGACCAGGGTTGGGGGCAATCAGCCCCAGCATTTT. Translation: CATSRTRVGGNQPQHF.

The rearrangement uses TRBV6-2 or TRBV6-3 and TRBJ2-3; 10 positions match TRBD1. The CDR3 length is 14 residues. Looked up from germline, CDR1 is MNHEY and CDR2 is SVGEGT. V gave up 7 bases and J gave up 6 bases; unmatched junction bases: 7. CDR3 region: CASTVPGQGDTQYF. The CDR3 nucleotides are TGTGCCAGCACCGTCCCGGGACAGGGGGATACGCAGTATTTT.

The CDR3 sequence: CASSEGSGPYYYEQYF. CDR3 sequence (DNA): TGTGCCAGCAGTGAAGGGTCAGGGCCCTATTACTACGAGCAGTACTTC. V is TRBV2 and J is TRBJ2-7, with D perhaps TRBD1 (5 bases). V lost 1 base and J 3 bases, leaving 16 bases between the germline ends. The CDR3 loop spans 16 amino acids. Germline lookup yields CDR1 SNHLY and CDR2 FYNNEI.

This clonotype was picked up a small number of times. The chain joins TRBV7-6 to TRBJ2-7, with a tentative D call TRBD2 (5 bases). V was clipped by 5 bases and J by 6 bases, with 14 bases between them. This CDR3 contains 13 residues. Germline V lookup: CDR1 SGHVS, CDR2 FNYEAQ. CDR3: CASSTEGWSEQYF. In DNA form, the CDR3 reads TGTGCCAGCAGCACAGAGGGTTGGTCCGAGCAGTACTTC.

This clonotype was seen many times. The chain is built from TRBV7-2 and TRBJ1-1; D gene unclear. CDR1 is SGHTA, CDR2 FQGNSA, per germline. The CDR3 totals 13 residues. The ends were cut back, 3 bases at V and 3 bases at J, with 8 bases in the middle. CDR3 coding DNA: TGTGCCAGCAGCTTCCGAGAGTACACTGAAGCTTTCTTT. Protein: CASSFREYTEAFF.

This clonotype was recorded a few times. This chain links TRBV12-3 or TRBV12-4 with TRBJ1-1; D is unresolved. This CDR3 contains 13 residues. Between the trimmed V and J ends, which lost 6 bases and 1 base, there was a span of 9 bases. CDR3 DNA sequence: TGTGCCAGCAGCCCCGGGGAGAACACTGAAGCTTTCTTT. Protein: CASSPGENTEAFF.

This clonotype occurred a few times. The genes are TRBV7-2 and TRBJ1-3; TRBD1 aligns across 10 bases. J gave up 4 bases and V 5 bases, and 5 bases lay outside the gene matches. CDR1 and CDR2 (germline): SGHTA, FQGNSA. This CDR3 has 15 amino acids. CDR3 protein: CASSNDRGLGNTIYF. CDR3 DNA sequence: TGTGCCAGCAGCAATGACAGGGGGCTAGGAAACACCATATATTTT.

The V call is TRBV7-2, the J call TRBJ2-2, with 12 bases that match TRBD2. After removal of 5 bases from V and 7 bases from J, the junction contained 8 bases not matched to a gene. From germline, CDR1 is SGHTA and CDR2 FQGNSA. The CDR3 length is 16 residues. CDR3 amino acids: CASSPRLAGEGGELFF. CDR3 nucleotide sequence: TGTGCCAGCAGCCCGAGACTAGCGGGAGAAGGCGGGGAGCTGTTTTTT.

J is TRBJ2-3 and V is TRBV7-2; a possible D gene is TRBD2 (6 bases). CDR3 length: 17 amino acids. Germline V gene sequence: CDR1 SGHTA, CDR2 FQGNSA. The ends were cut back, 2 bases at V and 0 bases at J, with 15 bases in the middle. The CDR3 loop reads CASSLRPLASSTDTQYF. The CDR3 DNA reads as TGTGCCAGCAGCTTAAGGCCACTAGCTTCTAGCACAGATACGCAGTATTTT.

This clonotype was detected only a few times. This chain links TRBV7-9 with TRBJ2-2; 7 bases line up with TRBD1. V lost 8 bases and J lost 0; bases outside the gene matches: 6. Germline V gives CDR1 SEHNR, CDR2 FQNEAQ (reference sequence). CDR3 length: 15 residues. CDR3 in amino acids: CASDVGGANTGELFF. Written as DNA, the CDR3 is TGTGCCAGCGATGTAGGGGGCGCGAACACCGGGGAGCTGTTTTTT. Combining the CDR3 with reference TRBV7-9 and TRBJ2-2 gives the whole variable domain DTGVSQNPRHKITKRGQNVTFRCDPISEHNRLYWYRQTLGQGPEFLTYFQNEAQLEKSRLLSDRFSAERPKGSFSTLEIQRTEQGDSAMYLCASDVGGANTGELFFGEGSRLTVL.

This clonotype was detected only a few times. The gene calls are TRBV7-2 and TRBJ2-5; possible D gene TRBD2, 6 bases. Trimming cost V 5 bases and J 4 bases, with 17 bases left between them. Germline CDR1 is SGHTA and CDR2 is FQGNSA. The CDR3 totals 15 residues. CDR3 sequence reads: CASSGIAGRAETQYF. The DNA of the CDR3 is TGTGCCAGCAGCGGAATTGCGGGGCGGGCAGAGACCCAGTACTTC.

This chain connects TRBV6-2 or TRBV6-3 to TRBJ2-2; perhaps TRBD1 as D (6 bases). The CDR3 spans 15 residues. Trimming removed 2 bases from V and 1 base from J, with 8 bases in between. The germline gives CDR1 MNHEY, CDR2 SVGEGT. The CDR3 reads CASSYTTGNTGELFF. CDR3 DNA sequence: TGTGCCAGCAGTTACACGACAGGGAACACCGGGGAGCTGTTTTTT.

The CDR3 is CASSFYGAYNEQFF. The CDR3 bases are TGTGCCAGCAGTTTCTACGGGGCCTACAATGAGCAGTTCTTC. The rearrangement joins TRBV28 to TRBJ2-1; TRBD2 might be the D (5 bases). The V end lost 3 bases, the J end lost 2 bases, and 8 bases lay between the germline ends. The CDR3 is made up of 14 amino acids. The V gene's germline CDR1 is MDHEN and CDR2 SYDVKM.